Each of the 2 T cell receptor beta chains below was sequenced from the same sample in a study of blood T cell repertoires in COVID-19. The assay was immunoSEQ multiplex PCR, and TCRdb's table has in-frame clones only and misses some. The sample lists around 400,000 clones, more than 70% occurring once. Sequencing was carried out using peripheral blood. The source is a woman aged 55-69 years with COVID-19, enrolled during active disease.

This rearrangement joins TRBV7-3 to TRBJ2-5; TRBD2 might be the D (5 bases). The V gene's germline CDR1 is SGHTA and CDR2 FQGTGA. Trimming left V 2 bases short and J 7 bases short, with 20 bases between. CDR3 length: 16 amino acids. CDR3: CASSLGYRGRGGTQYF. The CDR3 DNA reads TGTGCCAGCAGCTTAGGATACCGGGGTAGAGGAGGGACCCAGTACTTC.

About this clone: Germline is not matched at one junction end, which may reflect a read error. V and J are TRBV4-1 and TRBJ2-7, with D uncertain. Per germline, CDR1 MGHRA and CDR2 YSYEKL. This CDR3 has 14 amino acids. CDR3: CASSKEARSYEQYF. The CDR3 DNA reads as TGCGCCAGCAGCAAAGAAGCAAGGAGTTACGAGCAGTACTTC.